This T cell receptor beta chain was identified in a study of T cells after yellow fever vaccination. This clonotype turned up a few times. Its antigen remains unknown. TCRdb reanalysed the 5' RACE reads using MiXCR and keeps one entry per CDR3 protein. Among 400,000 or so distinct CDR3 sequences, 6.2% were seen once, and the ten largest hold over 12%. From germline, CDR1 is MNHEY and CDR2 SVGEGT. Trimming took off 2 bases at V and 8 bases at J, with 7 bases between the two ends. This CDR3 contains 12 residues. The study, taken as a whole, reports: Contaminants from the bulk population, in the form of abundant clonotypes, could be found in FACS-sorted repertoires. Reappearance after the booster was observed for most primary-vaccination clones (roughly 97% CD4, around 90% CD8). Researchers noted that a small share of clonotypes showed up in both CD4 and CD8 compartments.

This clonotype originated in a man aged 25 to 40 who received the YFV17D yellow fever vaccine. The specimen comprised PBMCs, sampled 5 days after the yellow fever booster vaccination. The J gene is TRBJ2-1, the V gene TRBV6-2 or TRBV6-3; tentatively, D is TRBD2 (5 bases). CDR3 sequence (DNA): TGTGCCAGCAGTTACGTGAGGGATGAGCAGTTCTTC. Translated: CASSYVRDEQFF.